This T cell receptor (beta chain) was identified during a study of technical replicates of blood from a few donors. This CDR3 has 14 amino acids. Per the germline V gene, CDR1 is SGHTA and CDR2 is FQGTGA. V dropped 5 bases and J dropped 5; count of bases not matched to a gene: 8. This table comes from immunoSEQ multiplex PCR, and its TCRdb copy is limited to in-frame clones, with some not included. The sample records over 85,000 clones, 90% to 97% being singletons. The sequenced sample consisted of T cells isolated from PBMCs. This chain uses TRBV7-3 with TRBJ2-5; TRBD1 aligns across 7 bases. The sequence derives from a human donor in good health. CDR3 region: CASSPTGVRETQYF. The CDR3 nucleotides are TGTGCCAGCAGCCCTACAGGGGTTAGGGAGACCCAGTACTTC.